A single sample gave rise to the 32 T cell receptor beta chains below, sequenced in a study of T cell repertoires in cytomegalovirus infection. For these receptors, no antigen is known. TCRdb passed the reads through MiXCR, listing each CDR3 protein once. The sample has around 900,000 distinct CDR3 sequences; roughly 30% are singletons. Sample: cultured CD8+ T cells from PBMCs, taken from culture after CMV antigen stimulation. These receptors all stem from a human donor in good health (CMV status not recorded). Some clones in this sample may be carry-over from other donors' samples.

CDR3 in DNA: TGTGCCAGCAGTTTATCTTCCCCTCATCGGGAAGCTTTCTTT. It specifies CASSLSSPHREAFF. The chain has TRBV27 and TRBJ1-1; D not certain. The CDR3 length is 14 residues. Looked up from germline, CDR1 is MNHEY and CDR2 is SMNVEV (reference sequence). V was cut by 0 bases and J by 8 bases, with 13 bases left in between.

CDR3 sequence (DNA): TGTGCCACCAGTGACCCACGCGCTGCTAACTATGGCTACACCTTC. Its protein is CATSDPRAANYGYTF. The chain joins TRBV24-1 to TRBJ1-2; D unclear. CDR1 and CDR2 from the germline V gene are KGHDR and SFDVKD. V gave up 4 bases and J gave up 0 bases, with 11 bases separating them. The CDR3 totals 15 residues.

As regards this clonotype: A much larger clonotype is one base distant, so this may be a read error. The gene calls are TRBV6-2 or TRBV6-3 and TRBJ2-5; the D gene is possibly TRBD2 (7 bases). V was trimmed by 5 bases and J by 4 bases, leaving 17 bases between them. Germline CDR1 reads MNHEY; CDR2 reads SVGEGT. The CDR3 runs to 15 residues. The CDR3 is CASSPAAGAPETQYF. DNA of the CDR3: TGTGCCAGCAGTCCTGCCGCGGGGGCTCCAGAGACCCAGTACTTC.

About this clonotype: At one of its ends the junction is not consistent with the germline gene, which may arise from a read error. V is TRBV7-3 and J is TRBJ2-5; 9 nucleotides match TRBD1. Germline CDR1 SGHTA, CDR2 FQGTGA. The CDR3 covers 16 residues. The chain's CDR3 is CTSSLHPGQGWETQYF. The CDR3 DNA follows: TGTACCAGCAGCCTCCATCCGGGACAGGGCTGGGAGACCCAGTACTTC.

V is TRBV28 and J is TRBJ2-4; D is ambiguous. The CDR3 has 13 amino acids. The ends were cut back, 4 bases at V and 0 bases at J, with 4 bases in the middle. Germline CDR1 and CDR2: MDHEN and SYDVKM. Written as DNA, the CDR3 is TGTGCCAGCAGTTATGGAGCCAAAAACATTCAGTACTTC. Translated: CASSYGAKNIQYF. The full variable domain, with the rest looked up from reference TRBV28 and TRBJ2-4, is DVKVTQSSRYLVKRTGEKVFLECVQDMDHENMFWYRQDPGLGLRLIYFSYDVKMKEKGDIPEGYSVSREKKERFSLILESASTNQTSMYLCASSYGAKNIQYFGAGTRLSVL.

This clonotype was found a few times. V is TRBV6-1 and J is TRBJ1-1; the D gene is possibly TRBD1 (5 bases). The V end was cut by 2 bases, the J end by 5 bases, with 12 bases between. The V gene's germline CDR1 is MNHNS and CDR2 SASEGT. The CDR3 is 14 residues long. CDR3 sequence: CASSESGDWTEAFF. The CDR3 DNA follows: TGTGCCAGCAGTGAATCGGGGGATTGGACTGAAGCTTTCTTT.

This clonotype was seen at least ten times. The chain uses TRBV4-1 and TRBJ2-1; maybe TRBD2 (5 bases). The length of the CDR3 is 14 residues. The V gene lost 1 base and the J gene lost 8 bases, with 12 bases spanning the gap. Germline V CDR1 and CDR2: MGHRA, YSYEKL. In nucleotides, the CDR3 is TGCGCCAGCAGCCAAGTGTCGGAGGCGGATGAGCAGTTCTTC. It yields the protein CASSQVSEADEQFF.

This clonotype was seen only a few times. The chain couples TRBV19 to TRBJ2-1; 8 nucleotides align to TRBD2. This CDR3 region has 16 residues. Losses at the gene ends were 7 bases for V and 0 bases for J; bases not matched to a gene: 8. Germline CDR1 reads LNHDA; CDR2 reads SQIVND (reference sequence). CDR3: CASIPGRGGSYNEQFF. As DNA, the CDR3 is TGTGCCAGTATCCCCGGGAGGGGGGGCTCCTACAATGAGCAGTTCTTC.

The chain's CDR3 is CASSPTGGAGEQYV. In nucleotides, the CDR3 is TGTGCCAGCAGCCCTACGGGGGGGGCAGGCGAGCAGTACGTC. The rearrangement links TRBV7-3 to TRBJ2-7; 8 bases fit TRBD2. The CDR3 consists of 14 residues. Trimming at V came to 5 bases and at J to 6 bases, leaving 9 bases not matched to a gene. The V gene's germline CDR1 is SGHTA and CDR2 FQGTGA.

The J gene is TRBJ1-2, the V gene TRBV6-1; D might be TRBD1 (5 bases). Trimming stripped 6 bases from V and 6 bases from J, with 14 bases between. The CDR3 contains 13 residues. CDR1 and CDR2 (germline): MNHNS, SASEGT. CDR3 coding DNA: TGTGCCAGCAGCCGGGACCTCTGGAATGGCTACACCTTC. Translating gives CASSRDLWNGYTF.

This clonotype was seen only a few times. This chain links TRBV7-6 with TRBJ2-3; a weak D match, TRBD2 (5 bases). V dropped 1 base and J dropped 0 bases, with 20 bases sitting between them. Germline V gene data show CDR1 as SGHVS and CDR2 as FNYEAQ. This CDR3 is 19 amino acids long. CDR3 nucleotide sequence: TGTGCCAGCAGCTTAGGAGGTGGTGGACTTATTTCTAGCACAGATACGCAGTATTTT. Translation gives CASSLGGGGLISSTDTQYF.

This clonotype was picked up a small number of times. This sequence joins TRBV6-5 and TRBJ1-4, with D hard to call. In germline, CDR1 is MNHEY, CDR2 SVGAGI. V was trimmed by 0 bases and J by 8 bases, leaving 7 bases between them. The CDR3 contains 13 residues. DNA of the CDR3: TGTGCCAGCAGTTACTCGGAATGGGAAAAACTGTTTTTT. Its protein product is CASSYSEWEKLFF.

The CDR3 sequence: CATWGLSTGELFF. CDR3 in DNA: TGTGCCACCTGGGGACTGAGCACCGGGGAGCTGTTTTTT. J is TRBJ2-2 and V is TRBV27; D possibly corresponds to TRBD2 (6 bases). Germline V gene lookup returns CDR1 MNHEY and CDR2 SMNVEV (reference sequence). The CDR3 loop spans 13 amino acids. V lost 10 bases to trimming and J lost 4 bases, with 13 bases between them.

A few counts support this clonotype. The chain employs TRBV25-1 and TRBJ2-7; possible D gene TRBD1, 5 bases. The germline V and J ends were trimmed by 7 bases and 0 bases, with 10 bases remaining between them. Germline V gene sequence: CDR1 MGHDK, CDR2 SYGVNS. The CDR3 totals 13 residues. The CDR3 DNA reads TGTGCCAGCACAGAGACAGACTCCTACGAGCAGTACGTC. Amino acids: CASTETDSYEQYV.

The CDR3 DNA reads as TGTGCCAGCAGTTACAGGGACAGGGGGAGGCAAGAGACCCAGTACTTC. Amino acids: CASSYRDRGRQETQYF. V and J are TRBV6-5 and TRBJ2-5, with 11 bases lining up with TRBD1. The CDR3 consists of 16 residues. CDR1 is MNHEY, CDR2 SVGAGI, per germline. V shed 2 bases and J 2 bases; nucleotides not matched to a gene: 4.

Note on this clonotype: A junction end diverges from the germline sequence, so it may reflect a read error. The chain is built from TRBV5-1 and TRBJ2-3, with TRBD1 identical over 8 bases. The CDR3 totals 16 residues. CDR1 and CDR2 (germline): SGHRS, YFSETQ. Here the CDR3 DNA reads TGCGCCAGCAACTTGGCCCCAGGGGGCAGGACAGATACGCAGTATTTT. It encodes CASNLAPGGRTDTQYF. The variable domain in full, completed from reference TRBV5-1 and TRBJ2-3, reads KAGVTQTPRYLIKTRGQQVTLSCSPISGHRSVSWYQQTPGQGLQFLFEYFSETQRNKGNFPGRFSGRQFSNSRSEMNVSTLELGDSALYLCASNLAPGGRTDTQYFGPGTRLTVL.

The rearrangement links TRBV20-1 to TRBJ2-4; 7 nucleotides align to TRBD1. Germline V gene lookup returns CDR1 DFQATT and CDR2 SNEGSKA (reference sequence). V trimming: 1 base; J trimming: 9 bases; junction bases outside the gene matches: 12. CDR3 length equals 15 residues. The CDR3 sequence is CSARGPGTEGVIQYF. CDR3 nucleotides: TGCAGTGCTAGAGGCCCCGGGACAGAAGGGGTCATTCAGTACTTC.

This clonotype came up once. V gene TRBV6-5 combines with J gene TRBJ1-6; D is unclear. Germline V gene data show CDR1 as MNHEY and CDR2 as SVGAGI. V lost 3 bases and J lost 7, with 10 bases in between. The CDR3 runs 14 residues. As DNA, the CDR3 is TGTGCCAGCAGTTATGGGCCTCTCAATTCACCCCTCCACTTT. Protein product: CASSYGPLNSPLHF.

This clonotype was detected many times. J is TRBJ1-6 and V is TRBV7-9, with 7 bases matching TRBD1. This CDR3 region has 16 residues. Germline CDR1 is SEHNR and CDR2 is FQNEAQ (reference sequence). Trimming cost V 4 bases and J 0 bases; bases outside gene matches: 3. The DNA of the CDR3 is TGTGCCAGCAGCTCCGGGACAGTCTCCTATAATTCACCCCTCCACTTT. It encodes CASSSGTVSYNSPLHF.

This clonotype was seen more than once but under ten times. The V call is TRBV6-1, the J call TRBJ1-1; D unclear. The CDR3 is 14 residues long. From germline, CDR1 is MNHNS and CDR2 SASEGT. The V and J ends lost 5 bases and 3 bases respectively, with 13 bases between them. The CDR3 is CASSYRSGDTEAFF. Here the CDR3 DNA reads TGTGCCAGCAGTTACCGAAGTGGAGACACTGAAGCTTTCTTT.

The genes are TRBV6-2 or TRBV6-3 and TRBJ1-2; 9 bases match TRBD1. From germline, CDR1 is MNHEY and CDR2 SVGEGT. The CDR3 is 14 residues long. The V gene end was trimmed by 4 bases and the J gene end by 4 bases; junction bases not matched to a gene: 4. The chain's CDR3 is CASSSTGGVYGYTF. CDR3 nucleotide sequence: TGTGCCAGCAGTTCTACAGGGGGCGTCTATGGCTACACCTTC.

The chain employs TRBV7-9 and TRBJ2-5; maybe TRBD1 (6 bases). Germline-derived CDR1 and CDR2 are SEHNR and FQNEAQ (reference sequence). The CDR3 sequence is 14 residues long. V was shortened by 0 bases and J by 3 bases, with 8 bases between the two germline ends. The CDR3 region has the DNA TGTGCCAGCAGCTTAGCTTGGACAGAAGAGACCCAGTACTTC. The encoded protein is CASSLAWTEETQYF.

The CDR3: CARGGQNTGELFF. CDR3 coding DNA: TGTGCCAGGGGGGGCCAGAACACCGGGGAGCTGTTTTTT. The chain combines TRBV5-3 with TRBJ2-2; the D call may be TRBD1 or TRBD2 (6 bases each). TRBV5-3 carries the ORF label, with uncertain function. This CDR3 has 13 amino acids. Trimming took 8 bases from V and 1 from J, leaving 9 bases between them.

V is TRBV15 and J is TRBJ2-7; D possibly corresponds to TRBD1 (6 bases). This CDR3 has 16 residues. Between the trimmed V and J ends, which lost 3 bases and 2 bases, there was a span of 17 bases. The germline CDR1 and CDR2 sequences are LNHNV and YYDKDF (reference sequence). CDR3 protein: CATSSAGTTTPYEQYF. As DNA, the CDR3 is TGTGCCACCAGCAGCGCCGGGACAACAACCCCCTACGAGCAGTACTTC.

This clonotype was counted ten times or more. This chain uses TRBV20-1 with TRBJ1-6; no definite D call. CDR1 is DFQATT, CDR2 SNEGSKA, per germline (reference sequence). V shed 0 bases and J shed 7 bases, with 10 bases lying between them. This CDR3 is 14 amino acids long. CDR3 nucleotides: TGCAGTGCTAGAGATACCAGGACGAATTCACCCCTCCACTTT. Its translation: CSARDTRTNSPLHF.

This clonotype appeared a few times. This chain connects TRBV6-6 to TRBJ2-7; D gene unclear. CDR1 MNHNY and CDR2 SVGAGI come from the germline V gene (reference sequence). The CDR3 length is 13 residues. V was clipped by 2 bases and J by 7 bases, with 12 bases between them. In DNA, the CDR3 is TGTGCCAGCAGTTACGCGCATGGCTGGGAGCAGTACGTC. Translation: CASSYAHGWEQYV.

The V call is TRBV14, the J call TRBJ2-7, with TRBD1 matching over 10 bases. The germline V gene encodes CDR1 SGHDN and CDR2 FVKESK. The CDR3 extends over 16 amino acids. J lost 3 bases, V lost 2 bases, and 7 bases had no gene match. The CDR3 sequence is CASSQTGTGARYEQYV. The CDR3 DNA sequence: TGTGCCAGCAGCCAAACCGGGACAGGGGCTCGCTACGAGCAGTACGTC.

In regard to this clonotype: The junction and the germline gene differ at one end; a read error may be behind it. This chain uses TRBV7-2 with TRBJ1-4; D is unresolved. This CDR3 region has 15 residues. Germline assignment: CDR1 SGHTA and CDR2 FQGNSA. The CDR3 spells CVSSPRGNLNEKLFF. Written as DNA, the CDR3 is TGTGTCAGCAGCCCTCGGGGTAATCTTAATGAAAAACTGTTTTTT.

V is TRBV7-8 and J is TRBJ2-7; 10 bases agree with TRBD2. Trimming removed 3 bases from V and 2 bases from J; junction bases left unmatched: 7. The germline V gene has CDR1 SGHVS and CDR2 FQNEAQ. The CDR3 is made up of 16 amino acids. The CDR3 loop is CASSLGTSGAAYEQYV. CDR3 coding DNA: TGTGCCAGCAGCTTGGGAACTAGCGGGGCCGCCTACGAGCAGTACGTC.

The V gene is TRBV2, the J gene TRBJ1-1, with 8 nucleotides matching TRBD1. Per the germline V gene, CDR1 is SNHLY and CDR2 is FYNNEI. The CDR3 is 16 residues long. After removal of 5 bases from V and 1 base from J, the junction contained 9 bases not matched to a gene. For the CDR3, the DNA is TGTGCCAGCAGTAACCGGACAGGGCGGAAGAACACTGAAGCTTTCTTT. Amino acids: CASSNRTGRKNTEAFF.

The chain links TRBV7-2 to TRBJ2-1, with D possibly being TRBD1 or TRBD2 (6 bases each). The V end was cut by 5 bases, the J end by 7 bases, with 15 bases between. CDR1 and CDR2 from the germline V gene are SGHTA and FQGNSA. This CDR3 is 14 amino acids long. The CDR3 protein is CASSIGGRSNEQFF. CDR3 bases: TGTGCCAGCAGCATAGGGGGGCGGAGTAATGAGCAGTTCTTC.

This clonotype has only a few counts. V and J are TRBV20-1 and TRBJ1-2; D perhaps matches TRBD1 (6 bases). CDR1 is DFQATT and CDR2 is SNEGSKA in the germline V gene (reference sequence). The CDR3 spans 18 residues. The V and J ends lost 3 bases and 1 base respectively, with 24 bases between them. CDR3 sequence (DNA): TGCAGTGCTAGGGTCCCGTTGGCGGACAGCCCTTTTAACTATGGCTACACCTTC. It encodes CSARVPLADSPFNYGYTF.